This T cell receptor (beta chain) was sequenced for a study of lymphopenia after photon versus proton radiotherapy (dated by TCRdb to the late 2010s). About the full investigation: In patients with gastrointestinal tumors who developed high-grade lymphopenia, the study compared the immunological effects of photon radiation therapy with those of proton radiation therapy. The cohort comprised about 20 patients with gastrointestinal tumors who received either photon or proton therapy and then developed lymphopenia. The study aimed to characterize how the two radiation modalities differ in their impact on the immune system. What the study reported, not specific to this receptor: The survival association was assessed only in patients who died, and better survival with proton therapy was presented by the authors as a possibility rather than a demonstrated result. Relative stability during treatment was observed in proton-treated patients, whereas loss of naive T cells and TCR diversity and gain of effector/memory populations were observed in photon-treated patients. After the lymphocyte count nadir, oligoclonal expansion, especially of CD8+ Temra cells, was observed in photon-treated repertoires, and the drop in diversity was driven by this expansion. Across the cohort, an inverse correlation was found between a larger post-nadir drop in TCR diversity and overall survival time among patients who died.

As to this clone: The antigen this receptor binds is unknown. No much larger clone is present one base from it, and per-base qualities are unavailable.

Receptor amplification or capture employed the immunoSEQ multiplex PCR assay. T cell repertoires were profiled with deep sequencing of rearranged TCR beta loci together with multiparametric flow cytometry. Here the immuneACCESS table is served through TCRdb, limited to in-frame sequences with V and J called. Missing clones are a known gap in these copies; in checked studies unresolved V genes cover under half, and the rest lacks a known reason. This sample is represented by some 25,000 clones; roughly 86% of them were singletons. Roughly a fifth of the sample comes from the top ten. The CDR3 measures 16 amino acids from cysteine to phenylalanine. The CDR3 DNA has 48 bases and is translated from base 1. Taken from the germline V gene, the CDR1 and CDR2 loops are SGDLS and YYNGEE. V was cut back by 0 bases and J by 0 bases, leaving a gap of 7 bases between them.

Sequenced material: peripheral blood, taken from a patient treated with photon-based radiotherapy. The sequence was obtained from a man aged 50-59 years with gastric cancer. The receptor chain draws on TRBV9 and TRBJ2-6; no D gene is confidently identified. The DNA sequence is TGTGCCAGCAGCGTAGGGGTAGGCTCTGGGGCCAACGTCCTGACTTTC. The encoded protein is CASSVGVGSGANVLTF.